This T cell receptor beta chain is drawn from a study of control samples from healthy donors and cancer patients. The CDR3 sequence is 16 residues long. Germline values: CDR1 SGHDN, CDR2 FVKESK. The V segment lost 4 bases and the J segment 2 bases; nucleotides outside the gene matches: 6. The method was immunoSEQ multiplex PCR; TCRdb's version includes in-frame clones alone and lacks a portion of them. The sample yields 250,000 to 300,000 clones, almost 85% seen once. The receptor comes from a woman aged 60-70 years with lung cancer. The material sequenced was PBMCs. The chain couples TRBV14 to TRBJ2-3, with TRBD2 identical over 10 bases. The CDR3 region has the DNA TGTGCCAGCAGCCCGCTAGCGGGAGTTCACACAGATACGCAGTATTTT. Translation: CASSPLAGVHTDTQYF.